This passage covers 24 T cell receptor beta chains from one sample sequenced in a study of human T cells and chemical hapten exposure. As for time point: pre-sensitization, week 0. Treatment described: therapeutic diphenylcyclopropenone sensitization with weekly scalp DPC. Via MiXCR, TCRdb re-called the RACE reads, giving one row per CDR3 protein. Seen here are around 350,000 distinct CDR3 sequences, roughly 6% observed once, and the top ten hold about 8.2%. The sample in question was whole blood, obtained in connection with sensitization to the hapten diphenylcyclopropenone (DPC). The receptors were sampled from a woman aged 18 to 35 with alopecia areata. Some clones in this sample may be carry-over from other donors' samples.

Details on this clonotype: A single base separates this from a much larger clone, so it may be a read error. The rearrangement uses TRBV6-2 or TRBV6-3 and TRBJ1-2; the match to TRBD1 covers 7 bases. Germline CDR1 and CDR2: MNHEY and SVGEGT. The CDR3 contains 13 residues. V lost 6 bases to trimming and J lost 4 bases; unmatched junction nucleotides: 5. CDR3: CASSSRQGYGYTF. CDR3 in DNA: TGTGCCAGCAGCTCCCGACAGGGCTATGGCTACACCTTC.

This clonotype was seen ten or more times. The chain carries TRBV28 and TRBJ1-1; D ambiguous. The CDR3 is 12 amino acids. The V gene's germline CDR1 is MDHEN and CDR2 SYDVKM. Trimming cost V 1 base and J 7 bases, with 7 bases left between them. In DNA form, the CDR3 reads TGTGCCAGCAGTTTATATGAGGGTGAAGCTTTCTTT. Translation gives CASSLYEGEAFF.

This clonotype was observed a handful of times. The rearrangement joins TRBV4-3 to TRBJ1-1; D might be TRBD1 (5 bases). Germline lookup yields CDR1 LGHNA and CDR2 YSLEER. The CDR3 extends over 16 amino acids. V was trimmed by 1 base and J by 5 bases, leaving 17 bases between them. This chain's CDR3 is CASSQVSPRGGTEAFF. CDR3 DNA sequence: TGCGCCAGCAGCCAAGTCTCTCCAAGGGGTGGTACTGAAGCTTTCTTT.

This clonotype has a count of ten or more. The V gene is TRBV24-1, the J gene TRBJ1-2; tentative D call: TRBD1 (5 bases). The germline CDR1 and CDR2 sequences are KGHDR and SFDVKD. V shed 1 base and J shed 8 bases, with 13 bases lying between them. CDR3 length equals 14 residues. For the CDR3, the DNA is TGTGCCACCAGTGATTTTCAGGGTCGGAGCGGCTACACCTTC. This gives the protein CATSDFQGRSGYTF.

Many counts were recorded for this clonotype. This CDR3 is CASSYVLPTDTQYF. The CDR3, as DNA: TGTGCCAGCAGTTACGTCCTCCCCACAGATACGCAGTATTTT. The chain combines TRBV6-2 or TRBV6-3 with TRBJ2-3; unclear D gene. CDR3 length equals 14 residues. V lost 2 bases and J lost 2, with 8 bases in between. Germline V CDR1 and CDR2: MNHEY, SVGEGT.

This clonotype has ten or more counts. The chain recombines TRBV7-9 with TRBJ2-1; D ambiguous. V was trimmed by 7 bases and J by 7 bases, leaving 11 bases between them. CDR1 is SEHNR and CDR2 is FQNEAQ in the germline V gene (reference sequence). The CDR3 has 12 amino acids. The CDR3 spells CASISYGNEQFF. The CDR3 DNA is TGTGCCAGCATCTCGTACGGGAATGAGCAGTTCTTC. Looking up the rest from reference TRBV7-9 and TRBJ2-1 gives the full variable domain: DTGVSQNPRHKITKRGQNVTFRCDPISEHNRLYWYRQTLGQGPEFLTYFQNEAQLEKSRLLSDRFSAERPKGSFSTLEIQRTEQGDSAMYLCASISYGNEQFFGPGTRLTVL.

This clonotype was seen at least ten times. This chain joins TRBV7-6 and TRBJ2-3, with D possibly matching TRBD2 (5 bases). The CDR3 covers 14 residues. V was cut by 5 bases and J by 5 bases, with 14 bases left in between. Germline-derived CDR1 and CDR2 are SGHVS and FNYEAQ. CDR3 sequence reads: CASSRVSAGDTQYF. CDR3 nucleotide sequence: TGTGCCAGCAGCCGCGTATCGGCGGGAGATACGCAGTATTTT.

This clonotype was seen many times. V and J are TRBV7-3 and TRBJ1-6, with D tentatively TRBD1 (6 bases). Germline V gene sequence: CDR1 SGHTA, CDR2 FQGTGA. V was trimmed by 3 bases and J by 14 bases, leaving 20 bases between them. The CDR3 contains 15 residues. The CDR3 region is CASSLNPGQGSALHF. The CDR3 region has the DNA TGTGCCAGCAGCTTGAATCCGGGACAAGGGTCTGCCCTCCACTTT.

The chain employs TRBV6-6 and TRBJ2-5, with TRBD2 matching 13 bases. The germline V gene encodes CDR1 MNHNY and CDR2 SVGAGI (reference sequence). The junction had 7 bases not matched to a gene; V was cut back by 5 bases and J by 4 bases. The CDR3 loop spans 16 amino acids. CDR3 in amino acids: CASSDTSGGAGETQYF. In DNA form, the CDR3 reads TGTGCCAGCAGTGACACTAGCGGGGGGGCCGGAGAGACCCAGTACTTC.

This clonotype was observed many times. A junction boundary mismatches the germline segment, possibly from a read error. J is TRBJ2-6 and V is TRBV7-6; TRBD1 might be the D (5 bases). From germline, CDR1 is SGHVS and CDR2 FNYEAQ. This CDR3 is built from 16 residues. The CDR3 nucleotides read TGTGCCAGCAGCTCCCTCCAGGGCTCTCGGGCCAACGTCCTGACTTTC. It encodes CASSSLQGSRANVLTF.

This chain joins TRBV28 and TRBJ2-7; TRBD2 matches 7 bases. The CDR3 covers 11 residues. Germline V gene lookup returns CDR1 MDHEN and CDR2 SYDVKM. Written as DNA, the CDR3 is TGTTCGGCGGGGGATCCCTACGAGCAGTACTTC. Amino acids: CSAGDPYEQYF.

This clonotype was picked up many times. The chain is built from TRBV7-9 and TRBJ2-7, with 9 nucleotides matching TRBD1. V lost 5 bases to trimming and J lost 2 bases; unmatched junction nucleotides: 4. The CDR3 totals 14 residues. Germline CDR1 is SEHNR and CDR2 is FQNEAQ (reference sequence). CDR3 protein: CASSGQGMTYEQYF. CDR3 bases: TGTGCCAGCAGCGGACAGGGGATGACCTACGAGCAGTACTTC.

The chain uses TRBV20-1 and TRBJ2-3, with 11 bases lining up with TRBD2. V lost 0 bases and J lost 5; bases outside the gene matches: 4. This CDR3 has 15 amino acids. CDR1 is DFQATT, CDR2 SNEGSKA, per germline (reference sequence). This CDR3 is CSARDSSGGKDTQYF. The DNA for the CDR3 is TGCAGTGCTAGAGACTCTAGCGGGGGGAAAGATACGCAGTATTTT.

This clonotype was detected only a few times. The rearrangement uses TRBV18 and TRBJ1-2; D ambiguous. Germline V gives CDR1 KGHSH, CDR2 LQKENI. This CDR3 region has 14 residues. Trimming left V 1 base short and J 2 bases short, with 8 bases between. DNA of the CDR3: TGTGCCAGCTCACCACAGGCAGGCAACTATGGCTACACCTTC. This codes for CASSPQAGNYGYTF.

The V gene is TRBV27, the J gene TRBJ1-1; D may be TRBD1 (5 bases). The CDR3 consists of 17 residues. CDR1 and CDR2 from the germline V gene are MNHEY and SMNVEV (reference sequence). Trimming removed 5 bases from V and 3 bases from J, with 22 bases in between. The CDR3: CASSPHPSAGWHTEAFF. The DNA for the CDR3 is TGTGCCAGCAGTCCACACCCCTCTGCAGGGTGGCACACTGAAGCTTTCTTT.

This clonotype has a handful of counts. V usage is TRBV25-1 and J usage is TRBJ1-2; maybe TRBD1 (6 bases). Trimming shortened V by 9 bases and J by 4 bases, and 18 bases separated the two germline ends. The CDR3 runs to 14 residues. Germline CDR1 MGHDK, CDR2 SYGVNS. The CDR3 loop reads CASKPQGSAYGYTF. CDR3 nucleotides: TGTGCCAGTAAACCACAGGGTTCAGCCTATGGCTACACCTTC.

In this sample, this clonotype turned up a few times. The chain employs TRBV7-2 and TRBJ2-1, with 11 bases aligning to TRBD2. Germline V gene data show CDR1 as SGHTA and CDR2 as FQGNSA. The CDR3 covers 16 residues. V lost 6 bases and J lost 3; bases outside the gene matches: 7. This chain's CDR3 is CASRALAGGIYNEQFF. In nucleotides, the CDR3 is TGTGCCAGCAGGGCATTAGCGGGGGGGATCTACAATGAGCAGTTCTTC.

This clonotype has a handful of counts. V is TRBV28 and J is TRBJ2-2; D is perhaps TRBD2 (7 bases). Germline V gene data show CDR1 as MDHEN and CDR2 as SYDVKM. V lost 3 bases to trimming and J lost 1 base, with 15 bases between them. The CDR3 has 17 amino acids. In DNA, the CDR3 is TGTGCCAGCAGTTTTCGGGGGGCCCTTTTGAACACCGGGGAGCTGTTTTTT. This sequence encodes CASSFRGALLNTGELFF.

This clonotype came up many times. V is TRBV12-3 or TRBV12-4 and J is TRBJ1-1; D gene unclear. Trimming removed 8 bases at V and 1 base at J, with 11 bases between. CDR3 length: 13 residues. CDR3 amino acids: CASRRDANTEAFF. In nucleotides, the CDR3 is TGTGCCAGCCGGAGAGATGCGAACACTGAAGCTTTCTTT.

This clonotype was seen a few times. The chain employs TRBV27 and TRBJ1-1, with a possible D match to TRBD1 (5 bases). Per the germline V gene, CDR1 is MNHEY and CDR2 is SMNVEV (reference sequence). Trimming cost V 8 bases and J 5 bases, with 12 bases left between them. The CDR3 runs 12 residues. CDR3 sequence reads: CASRRDLTEAFF. The CDR3 DNA reads TGTGCCAGCCGCAGGGATTTGACTGAAGCTTTCTTT.

The table lists this clonotype with a few counts. This chain connects TRBV5-5 to TRBJ1-2; D is unresolved. Germline lookup yields CDR1 SGHKS and CDR2 YYEKEE (reference sequence). V dropped 6 bases and J dropped 8 bases, with 17 bases sitting between them. There are 13 residues in the CDR3. CDR3 DNA sequence: TGTGCCAGCACCTCTAGTGTGGCTTCCGGCTACACCTTC. It yields the protein CASTSSVASGYTF.

There are a few counts of this clonotype. This rearrangement joins TRBV4-3 to TRBJ1-2, with D unclear. Trimming took 0 bases from V and 7 from J, leaving 9 bases between them. This CDR3 is 13 amino acids long. Germline assignment: CDR1 LGHNA and CDR2 YSLEER. CDR3 region: CASSQDGSSGYTF. The CDR3 DNA follows: TGCGCCAGCAGCCAAGATGGTAGCAGTGGCTACACCTTC.

This clonotype occurred many times. V is TRBV28 and J is TRBJ1-1; D not resolved. CDR1 MDHEN and CDR2 SYDVKM come from the germline V gene. Trimming cost V 5 bases and J 4 bases, with 8 bases left between them. The length of the CDR3 is 12 residues. The CDR3 DNA is TGTGCCAGCAGTATGGAGGTCACTGAAGCTTTCTTT. Its protein is CASSMEVTEAFF.

The V and J genes are TRBV20-1 and TRBJ2-1, with D tentatively TRBD2 (5 bases). V was trimmed by 0 bases and J by 5 bases, leaving 11 bases between them. The CDR3 loop spans 14 amino acids. The V gene's germline CDR1 is DFQATT and CDR2 SNEGSKA (reference sequence). DNA for the CDR3: TGCAGTGCTAGAGATTGGGCCGGGGACAATGAGCAGTTCTTC. Translating it yields CSARDWAGDNEQFF.